This is a list of T cell receptor beta chains from one sample in a study of T-cell memory formation after mild COVID-19. MiXCR, applied by TCRdb to the 5' RACE reads, yields one record per CDR3 protein. The sample holds around 33,000 distinct CDR3 sequences, under 25% seen once. The sample comprised PBMCs or a T cell subset sorted from them (not recorded which). The receptors stem from an adult who had mild COVID-19 (a few samples of this study predate the infection). Cell type and time point are not known. CDR3s include the opening cysteine and the closing phenylalanine or tryptophan. Each record gives: V gene, clone size, CDR3 length, D gene, J gene, CDR3 DNA, CDR3 protein. D genes are given only for firm matches. Not all rows give a size; the values are once, few, many and, for expanded clones, a class.

v_call: TRBV12-3/TRBV12-4
clone_size: many
cdr3_length: 15
d_call: TRBD1
j_call: TRBJ1-5
cdr3_nt: TGTGCCAGCATGATTCGGACAGGGGAAAATCAGCCCCAGCATTTT
cdr3_aa: CASMIRTGENQPQHF

v_call: TRBV18
clone_size: many
cdr3_length: 14
d_call: NA
j_call: TRBJ2-4
cdr3_nt: TGTGCCAGCTCAGATAACAGTATGGGCAACATTCAGTACTTC
cdr3_aa: CASSDNSMGNIQYF

v_call: TRBV5-6
clone_size: many
cdr3_length: 14
d_call: NA
j_call: TRBJ1-3
cdr3_nt: TGTGCCAGCAGTAGAGGTTACTCTGGAAACACCATATATTTT
cdr3_aa: CASSRGYSGNTIYF

v_call: TRBV4-2
clone_size: many
cdr3_length: 18
d_call: TRBD2
j_call: TRBJ2-1
cdr3_nt: TGTGCCAGCAGCCAACCCCCTCAAGGTGTCGGGAGGGACAATGAGCAGTTCTTC
cdr3_aa: CASSQPPQGVGRDNEQFF

v_call: TRBV29-1
clone_size: many
cdr3_length: 15
d_call: NA
j_call: TRBJ2-2
cdr3_nt: TGCAGCGTTGTGTTGCGGGGGCCGAACACCGGGGAGCTGTTTTTT
cdr3_aa: CSVVLRGPNTGELFF

v_call: TRBV7-6
clone_size: many
cdr3_length: 17
d_call: TRBD2
j_call: TRBJ2-7
cdr3_nt: TGTGCCAGCAGCTTACTAACCGGGACTAGCGGGAGCTACGAGCAGTACTTC
cdr3_aa: CASSLLTGTSGSYEQYF

v_call: TRBV24-1
clone_size: many
cdr3_length: 15
d_call: TRBD1
j_call: TRBJ1-1
cdr3_nt: TGTGCCACCAGTCCTCGGACAGGAGCCAACACTGAAGCTTTCTTT
cdr3_aa: CATSPRTGANTEAFF

v_call: TRBV2
clone_size: NA
cdr3_length: 15
d_call: TRBD1
j_call: TRBJ1-2
cdr3_nt: TGTGCCAGCAGTGAAAAAGCTACAGGGGGCCATGGCTACACCTTC
cdr3_aa: CASSEKATGGHGYTF

v_call: TRBV5-1
clone_size: NA
cdr3_length: 19
d_call: TRBD2
j_call: TRBJ2-1
cdr3_nt: TGCGCCAGCAGCTTGGAGCTAGCGGGAGGACAAAAGTATTTGATTGAGCAGTTCTTC
cdr3_aa: CASSLELAGGQKYLIEQFF

v_call: TRBV20-1
clone_size: NA
cdr3_length: 14
d_call: TRBD2
j_call: TRBJ2-5
cdr3_nt: TGCAGTGCTAGCAATCCCAGCGGGGAAGAGACCCAGTACTTC
cdr3_aa: CSASNPSGEETQYF

v_call: TRBV5-4
clone_size: many
cdr3_length: 13
d_call: NA
j_call: TRBJ2-3
cdr3_nt: TGTGCCAGCAGCTTGCGAGGGGAGGATACGCAGTATTTT
cdr3_aa: CASSLRGEDTQYF

v_call: TRBV6-1
clone_size: many
cdr3_length: 16
d_call: TRBD2
j_call: TRBJ2-3
cdr3_nt: TGTGCCAGCAGTGCCACCGGGACTATACTCACAGATACGCAGTATTTT
cdr3_aa: CASSATGTILTDTQYF

v_call: TRBV7-8
clone_size: medium-sized
cdr3_length: 16
d_call: NA
j_call: TRBJ1-1
cdr3_nt: TGTGCCAGCAGCTTATTGAGGGTCGGTGGGGGCACTGAAGCTTTCTTT
cdr3_aa: CASSLLRVGGGTEAFF

v_call: TRBV3-1
clone_size: many
cdr3_length: 13
d_call: TRBD1
j_call: TRBJ2-7
cdr3_nt: TGTGCCAGCAGCCAAGGGACAGGGGGCGAGCAGTACTTC
cdr3_aa: CASSQGTGGEQYF

v_call: TRBV23-1
clone_size: many
cdr3_length: 17
d_call: NA
j_call: TRBJ2-7
cdr3_nt: TGCGCCAGCAGTCAATCGAGCGGCAGGGTTTTTTCCTACGAGCAGTACTTC
cdr3_aa: CASSQSSGRVFSYEQYF

v_call: TRBV14
clone_size: many
cdr3_length: 12
d_call: NA
j_call: TRBJ2-2
cdr3_nt: TGTGCCAGCAGCCGGGTATCCGGGGAGCTGTTTTTT
cdr3_aa: CASSRVSGELFF

v_call: TRBV30
clone_size: NA
cdr3_length: 13
d_call: NA
j_call: TRBJ2-7
cdr3_nt: TGTGCCTGGAGTTCAGCATACACCTACGAGCAGTACTTC
cdr3_aa: CAWSSAYTYEQYF

v_call: TRBV7-9
clone_size: few
cdr3_length: 14
d_call: NA
j_call: TRBJ2-7
cdr3_nt: TGTGCCAGCAGCTTAGGGACTGACGCATACGAGCAGTACTTC
cdr3_aa: CASSLGTDAYEQYF

v_call: TRBV29-1
clone_size: many
cdr3_length: 12
d_call: NA
j_call: TRBJ1-2
cdr3_nt: TGCAGCGTTTGGCAGGGTCCACTTGGCTACACCTTC
cdr3_aa: CSVWQGPLGYTF

v_call: TRBV7-9
clone_size: NA
cdr3_length: 14
d_call: NA
j_call: TRBJ2-3
cdr3_nt: TGTGCCAGCAGCGAGCAATCCGGGGCCGACCATGAGTATTTT
cdr3_aa: CASSEQSGADHEYF

v_call: TRBV7-6
clone_size: few
cdr3_length: 17
d_call: TRBD2
j_call: TRBJ2-7
cdr3_nt: TGTGCCAGCAGCTCTGGACTAGCGGGAGTGAGCTCCTACGAGCAGTACTTC
cdr3_aa: CASSSGLAGVSSYEQYF

v_call: TRBV27
clone_size: NA
cdr3_length: 15
d_call: NA
j_call: TRBJ2-7
cdr3_nt: TGTGCCAGCAGTTTTAGTCAGGGCGACGGCTACGAGCAGTACTTC
cdr3_aa: CASSFSQGDGYEQYF

v_call: TRBV9
clone_size: NA
cdr3_length: 14
d_call: NA
j_call: TRBJ2-7
cdr3_nt: TGTGCCAGCAGCGTAGATGGGACGGCCTACGAGCAGTACTTC
cdr3_aa: CASSVDGTAYEQYF

v_call: TRBV5-1
clone_size: many
cdr3_length: 16
d_call: TRBD2
j_call: TRBJ2-1
cdr3_nt: TGCGCCAGCAGCTTGAAGTCTAGCGGGCCTTACAATGAGCAGTTCTTC
cdr3_aa: CASSLKSSGPYNEQFF

v_call: TRBV5-1
clone_size: few
cdr3_length: 16
d_call: TRBD2
j_call: TRBJ2-5
cdr3_nt: TGCGCCAGCAGCCTGACTAGCGGGAGGGCCTGGGAGACCCAGTACTTC
cdr3_aa: CASSLTSGRAWETQYF

v_call: TRBV18
clone_size: many
cdr3_length: 16
d_call: NA
j_call: TRBJ1-2
cdr3_nt: TGTGCCAGCTCACCTGGGCTGGGAGCTAGAAACTATGGCTACACCTTC
cdr3_aa: CASSPGLGARNYGYTF

v_call: TRBV20-1
clone_size: NA
cdr3_length: 15
d_call: NA
j_call: TRBJ1-1
cdr3_nt: TGCAGTGCTAGAGATCTCCCGGACAGAAACACTGAAGCTTTCTTT
cdr3_aa: CSARDLPDRNTEAFF

v_call: TRBV9
clone_size: many
cdr3_length: 13
d_call: NA
j_call: TRBJ2-2
cdr3_nt: TGTGCCAGCAGCCTTATTGAGACCGGGGAGCTGTTTTTT
cdr3_aa: CASSLIETGELFF

v_call: TRBV4-2
clone_size: NA
cdr3_length: 15
d_call: TRBD2
j_call: TRBJ2-7
cdr3_nt: TGTGCCAGCAGCCAAGCGAGCGGGGCTTCCTACGAGCAGTACTTC
cdr3_aa: CASSQASGASYEQYF

v_call: TRBV12-3/TRBV12-4
clone_size: medium-sized
cdr3_length: 17
d_call: TRBD2
j_call: TRBJ2-1
cdr3_nt: TGTGCCAGCAGGAGCCTTAGCGGGAGGAGCTCCTACAATGAGCAGTTCTTC
cdr3_aa: CASRSLSGRSSYNEQFF

v_call: TRBV12-3/TRBV12-4
clone_size: medium-sized
cdr3_length: 15
d_call: TRBD1
j_call: TRBJ2-1
cdr3_nt: TGTGCCAGCACCCGGCCGGGACAGATCTACAATGAGCAGTTCTTC
cdr3_aa: CASTRPGQIYNEQFF

v_call: TRBV29-1
clone_size: many
cdr3_length: 16
d_call: TRBD2
j_call: TRBJ2-1
cdr3_nt: TGCAGCGCTTACTGGGTGGGACTAGCGGACTACAATGAGCAGTTCTTC
cdr3_aa: CSAYWVGLADYNEQFF

v_call: TRBV4-2
clone_size: many
cdr3_length: 16
d_call: NA
j_call: TRBJ1-6
cdr3_nt: TGTGCCAGCAGCGAACAGGGTCTTACTGGGAATTCACCCCTCCACTTT
cdr3_aa: CASSEQGLTGNSPLHF

v_call: TRBV15
clone_size: many
cdr3_length: 15
d_call: TRBD2
j_call: TRBJ2-7
cdr3_nt: TGTGCCACCAGCGGTCGACTAGCGGGAGCAGGCGAGCAGTACTTC
cdr3_aa: CATSGRLAGAGEQYF